This TCR beta chain was sequenced during a study of T cells in Graves' hyperthyroidism and ophthalmopathy. Notes on this clonotype: Its target is unknown.

After removal of 3 bases from V and 5 bases from J, the junction contained 9 bases not matched to a gene. The CDR3 runs to 14 residues. Germline V lookup: CDR1 SQVTM, CDR2 ANQGSEA. Study-wide findings and caveats: Among thyroid clonotypes expanded above 0.001, most also appeared in blood.

Amplified TCR beta CDR3 regions came from RNA transcripts. TCR CDR3 underwent first-round RT-PCR with the HTBI primer set. Each CDR3 protein is one row after TCRdb ran MiXCR on the multiplex PCR reads. The sample records 530,000 or so distinct CDR3 sequences, just over 45% being singletons. The receptor was isolated from a woman aged 18-29 years with Graves' hyperthyroidism. Sequenced: peripheral blood or thyroid tissue (not recorded which). This chain links TRBV29-1 with TRBJ2-5; 7 bases match TRBD2. The CDR3, as DNA: TGCAGCGTTGACGGACTGATAGCGGGTGAGACCCAGTACTTC. Protein: CSVDGLIAGETQYF.